This T cell receptor beta chain was captured in a study of response to subunit inactivated influenza vaccine. The study's findings and limits: Each seasonal flu vaccination may recruit only limited new T cells, authors suggested.

Using its own MiXCR run on the RT-PCR reads, TCRdb lists one record per CDR3 protein. The table lists 500,000 or so distinct CDR3 sequences, 16% of them singletons. V gave up 5 bases and J gave up 4 bases, with 20 bases separating them. The CDR3 is 16 residues long. CDR1 and CDR2 from the germline V gene are KGHSH and LQKENI. In this sample, this clonotype turned up a few times. Its matching antigen is unknown. This TCR was sampled from a man aged 45-69 years who received an inactivated influenza vaccine. V gene TRBV18 combines with J gene TRBJ1-2; unclear D gene. The material sequenced was CD4+ T cells sorted from PBMCs, taken 23 to 25 months after vaccination. The CDR3, as DNA: TGTGCCAGCTCATCAAGCGGAGCGGGGATGATCTATGGCTACACCTTC. It codes for CASSSSGAGMIYGYTF.